This passage covers 6 T cell receptor beta chains from one sample sequenced in a study of blood T cell repertoires in COVID-19. The method was immunoSEQ multiplex PCR; TCRdb's version includes in-frame clones alone and lacks a portion of them. The data show roughly 250,000 clones, with approximately 84% seen just once and roughly 3.3% held by the top ten. Sequencing was performed on PBMCs or T cells enriched from blood (not recorded which). These TCRs come from a woman aged 40 to 49 with acute COVID-19.

The chain employs TRBV14 and TRBJ1-2, with 8 bases aligning to TRBD1. The CDR3 length is 18 residues. V shed 0 bases, J shed 4 bases, and the junction held 13 bases outside the gene matches. CDR1 is SGHDN and CDR2 is FVKESK in the germline V gene. CDR3 residues: CASSQDRGSTGGGYGYTF. The DNA of the CDR3 is TGTGCCAGCAGCCAAGATAGAGGTTCTACAGGGGGAGGCTATGGCTACACCTTC.

V usage is TRBV13 and J usage is TRBJ2-1; 8 bases map to TRBD2. Germline V gene lookup returns CDR1 PRHDT and CDR2 FYEKMQ (reference sequence). Trimming at V came to 5 bases and at J to 8 bases, leaving 11 bases not matched to a gene. The CDR3 totals 15 residues. The CDR3 here is CASSPRGGRIDEQFF. CDR3 sequence (DNA): TGTGCCAGCAGCCCCAGAGGCGGGAGGATCGATGAGCAGTTCTTC.

This clone came up once. V and J are TRBV27 and TRBJ1-2, with D possibly matching TRBD1 (6 bases). Between the trimmed V and J ends, which lost 3 bases and 6 bases, there was a span of 11 bases. This CDR3 is built from 13 residues. The germline CDR1 and CDR2 sequences are MNHEY and SMNVEV (reference sequence). Here the CDR3 DNA reads TGTGCCAGCAGTTTGTCAGGGGACCATGGCTACACCTTC. Its protein is CASSLSGDHGYTF.

The gene calls are TRBV11-2 and TRBJ1-1; D is ambiguous. The length of the CDR3 is 14 residues. In germline, CDR1 is SGHAT, CDR2 FQNNGV. V was shortened by 5 bases and J by 7 bases, with 17 bases between the two germline ends. The CDR3 sequence: CASSTHSWPGEAFF. The CDR3, as DNA: TGTGCCAGCAGCACGCACTCTTGGCCGGGTGAAGCTTTCTTT.

This chain links TRBV3-1 (or the pseudogene TRBV3-2) with TRBJ1-3; D not resolved. Germline values: CDR1 LGHDT, CDR2 YNNKEL (reference sequence). V was shortened by 4 bases and J by 0 bases, with 10 bases between the two germline ends. There are 15 residues in the CDR3. The CDR3 DNA reads as TGTGCCAGCAGCCTTACACCAACCTCTGGAAACACCATATATTTT. Translation gives CASSLTPTSGNTIYF.

The rearrangement links TRBV7-9 to TRBJ2-1; 12 bases line up with TRBD2. With 5 bases clipped from V and 9 bases from J, the junction kept 11 bases outside the gene matches. Germline V gene data show CDR1 as SEHNR and CDR2 as FQNEAQ (reference sequence). There are 16 residues in the CDR3. The CDR3 loop is CASSPTLAGGQTEQFF. CDR3 DNA sequence: TGTGCCAGCAGCCCGACGCTAGCGGGAGGGCAGACTGAGCAGTTCTTC.